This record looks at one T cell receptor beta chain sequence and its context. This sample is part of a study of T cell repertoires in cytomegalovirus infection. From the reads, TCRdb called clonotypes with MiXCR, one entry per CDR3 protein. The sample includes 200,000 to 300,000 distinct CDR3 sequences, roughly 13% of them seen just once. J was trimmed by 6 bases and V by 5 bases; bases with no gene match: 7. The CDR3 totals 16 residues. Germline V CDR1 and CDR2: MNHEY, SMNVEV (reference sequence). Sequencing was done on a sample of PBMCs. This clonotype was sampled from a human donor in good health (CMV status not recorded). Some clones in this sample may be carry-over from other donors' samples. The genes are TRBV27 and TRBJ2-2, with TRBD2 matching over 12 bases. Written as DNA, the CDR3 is TGTGCCAGCAGTACCACCTCTAGCGGGAGGGCCGGGGAGCTGTTTTTT. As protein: CASSTTSSGRAGELFF.